One and the same sample provided the 20 T cell receptor beta chains below, sequenced in a study of response to subunit inactivated influenza vaccine. TCRdb ran MiXCR on the RT-PCR reads and lists one entry per CDR3 protein. Of about 570,000 distinct CDR3 sequences detected, roughly 12% appear once; the ten largest clones hold 9.5% to 12%. The sample also formed part of further work on T cells expressing NK-cell markers. That source adds: Beta-chain TCR cDNA was generated via 5'RACE template switching with UMIs.

The material sequenced was PBMCs from blood, taken on the day of vaccination. The receptor source for this set is a man between 50 and 59 years old who received an inactivated influenza vaccine.

This clonotype showed up many times. The rearrangement uses TRBV6-2 or TRBV6-3 and TRBJ2-1, with 9 bases matching TRBD2. CDR1 and CDR2 (germline): MNHEY, SVGEGT. Unmatched junction bases numbered 8, after V lost 4 bases and J lost 4 bases. This CDR3 is built from 16 residues. The CDR3 DNA is TGTGCCAGCAGTTTCCCGGCGGGGGGGCTGTACAATGAGCAGTTCTTC. Translating it yields CASSFPAGGLYNEQFF.

The DNA of the CDR3 is TGTGCCAGCAGCTTAGGCTTCCGGACGGATGGCTACACCTTC. As protein: CASSLGFRTDGYTF. The rearrangement joins TRBV7-2 to TRBJ1-2; D ambiguous. This CDR3 spans 14 amino acids. V was pared by 1 base and J by 6 bases, with 12 bases between. The germline V gene has CDR1 SGHTA and CDR2 FQGNSA. The full variable domain, in which reference TRBV7-2 and TRBJ1-2 provide the parts outside the CDR3, is GAGVSQSPSNKVTEKGKDVELRCDPISGHTALYWYRQSLGQGLEFLIYFQGNSAPDKSGLPSDRFSAERTGGSVSTLTIQRTQQEDSAVYLCASSLGFRTDGYTFGSGTRLTVV.

This clonotype has just a few counts. CDR3 region: CSARWGPPVGNTEAFF. The CDR3 DNA reads TGCAGTGCTAGATGGGGGCCTCCCGTTGGGAACACTGAAGCTTTCTTT. The chain uses TRBV20-1 and TRBJ1-1; a weak D match, TRBD1 (6 bases). Per germline, CDR1 DFQATT and CDR2 SNEGSKA (reference sequence). The length of the CDR3 is 16 residues. V dropped 2 bases and J dropped 1 base, with 17 bases sitting between them.

CDR3 sequence reads: CASSSQGPDTQYF. CDR3 sequence (DNA): TGCGCCAGCAGCTCACAGGGCCCAGATACGCAGTATTTT. V usage is TRBV5-1 and J usage is TRBJ2-3; tentatively, D is TRBD1 (6 bases). The CDR3 length is 13 residues. V was pared by 3 bases and J by 4 bases, with 9 bases between. CDR1 is SGHRS, CDR2 YFSETQ, per germline. The complete variable domain, with remaining parts taken from reference TRBV5-1 and TRBJ2-3, reads KAGVTQTPRYLIKTRGQQVTLSCSPISGHRSVSWYQQTPGQGLQFLFEYFSETQRNKGNFPGRFSGRQFSNSRSEMNVSTLELGDSALYLCASSSQGPDTQYFGPGTRLTVL.

This rearrangement joins TRBV2 to TRBJ1-4; unclear D gene. This CDR3 is built from 14 residues. The V end was cut by 1 base, the J end by 11 bases, with 14 bases between. The germline V gene encodes CDR1 SNHLY and CDR2 FYNNEI. The CDR3 is CASSEVGGQDKLFF. The CDR3 bases are TGTGCCAGCAGTGAAGTAGGTGGTCAGGACAAACTGTTTTTT.

J is TRBJ2-3 and V is TRBV3-1, with TRBD2 matching 14 bases. The germline gives CDR1 LGHDT, CDR2 YNNKEL (reference sequence). The CDR3 totals 16 residues. V shed 6 bases and J 3 bases; nucleotides not matched to a gene: 5. CDR3 bases: TGTGCCAGCAGGACTAGCGGGGGGGCCTTGACAGATACGCAGTATTTT. Protein product: CASRTSGGALTDTQYF.

The chain recombines TRBV29-1 with TRBJ2-7; perhaps TRBD1 as D (5 bases). The germline CDR1 and CDR2 sequences are SQVTM and ANQGSEA. The CDR3 has 13 residues. Between the trimmed V and J ends, which lost 6 bases and 2 bases, there was a span of 14 bases. In nucleotides, the CDR3 is TGCAGCGTGGTAACAGGTACCCCCTACGAGCAGTACTTC. Its translation is CSVVTGTPYEQYF.

This clonotype came up a few times. J is TRBJ2-3 and V is TRBV5-1, with TRBD2 matching 14 bases. V lost 3 bases, J lost 0 bases, and 12 bases stayed unmatched. The V gene's germline CDR1 is SGHRS and CDR2 YFSETQ. The CDR3 spans 20 residues. CDR3 sequence: CASSSGLAGGYLASTDTQYF. CDR3 nucleotides: TGCGCCAGCAGCTCCGGACTAGCGGGGGGCTACCTAGCTAGCACAGATACGCAGTATTTT.

This clonotype has a handful of counts. The chain employs TRBV7-3 and TRBJ2-5; D uncertain. The V end was cut by 4 bases, the J end by 2 bases, with 14 bases between. CDR1 and CDR2 (germline): SGHTA, FQGTGA. The CDR3 spans 15 residues. CDR3 sequence: CASSSVGATQETQYF. As DNA, the CDR3 is TGTGCCAGCAGCTCGGTGGGTGCTACACAAGAGACCCAGTACTTC.

The genes are TRBV29-1 and TRBJ1-1, with D possibly TRBD1 on 5 matching bases. The V gene lost 6 bases and the J gene lost 4 bases, with 18 bases spanning the gap. The germline CDR1 and CDR2 sequences are SQVTM and ANQGSEA. The CDR3 covers 14 residues. Here the CDR3 DNA reads TGCAGCGTGGATCCGGGGGAGAGAGGCACTGAAGCTTTCTTT. Its protein product is CSVDPGERGTEAFF.

The chain has TRBV15 and TRBJ1-2; 10 positions match TRBD1. After removal of 3 bases from V and 2 bases from J, the junction contained 9 bases not matched to a gene. The CDR3 is 17 residues long. Germline-derived CDR1 and CDR2 are LNHNV and YYDKDF (reference sequence). The CDR3 region is CATSSRNLGQGNYGYTF. The CDR3 DNA follows: TGTGCCACCAGCAGTAGAAATTTGGGACAGGGGAACTATGGCTACACCTTC.

The sample holds a few counts of this clonotype. The rearrangement joins TRBV2 to TRBJ2-1; a possible D gene is TRBD2 (7 bases). V lost 6 bases to trimming and J lost 5 bases, with 17 bases between them. CDR3 size: 15 residues. Germline V lookup: CDR1 SNHLY, CDR2 FYNNEI. The CDR3 is CASSPGASGNNEQFF. DNA for the CDR3: TGTGCCAGCAGCCCGGGGGCTAGCGGAAACAATGAGCAGTTCTTC.

In its sample, this clonotype was seen a few times. The chain couples TRBV20-1 to TRBJ2-2; 10 bases are shared with TRBD2. The CDR3 is 14 residues long. Germline assignment: CDR1 DFQATT and CDR2 SNEGSKA (reference sequence). V lost 3 bases to trimming and J lost 6 bases; unmatched junction nucleotides: 4. CDR3 nucleotide sequence: TGCAGTGCTAGTTTGGGACTAGCGCCCGGGGAGCTGTTTTTT. This gives the protein CSASLGLAPGELFF.

The gene calls are TRBV20-1 and TRBJ2-1; 13 bases agree with TRBD2. Germline CDR1 DFQATT, CDR2 SNEGSKA (reference sequence). V shed 3 bases, J shed 13 bases, and the junction held 9 bases outside the gene matches. This CDR3 comprises 14 residues. The CDR3 reads CSASRTSGGSDQFF. CDR3 nucleotide sequence: TGCAGTGCTAGTCGGACTAGCGGGGGATCTGATCAGTTCTTC.

The V call is TRBV10-3, the J call TRBJ2-5, with 9 bases lining up with TRBD1. The CDR3 is 15 amino acids. CDR1 and CDR2 (germline): ENHRY, SYGVKD. The junction had 7 bases not matched to a gene; V was cut back by 3 bases and J by 5 bases. The CDR3 nucleotides are TGTGCCATCAGTGATAGGGGACAGGGACAGGAGACCCAGTACTTC. Translation: CAISDRGQGQETQYF.

This clonotype has only a few counts. This rearrangement joins TRBV6-1 to TRBJ1-5; D uncertain. V lost 6 bases to trimming and J lost 6 bases, with 18 bases between them. Germline V gene sequence: CDR1 MNHNS, CDR2 SASEGT. The CDR3 consists of 15 residues. This chain's CDR3 is CASSPTRTTSQPQHF. The CDR3 DNA follows: TGTGCCAGCAGCCCGACACGGACCACCTCTCAGCCCCAGCATTTT.

This clonotype was detected a few times. This chain joins TRBV18 and TRBJ2-7; 13 bases are shared with TRBD2. CDR1 is KGHSH and CDR2 is LQKENI in the germline V gene. The CDR3 has 13 amino acids. The ends lost 8 bases at V and 7 bases at J; junction bases unmatched: 5. CDR3 region: CASTGLAGEEQYF. The CDR3 DNA reads as TGTGCCAGCACCGGACTAGCGGGAGAGGAGCAGTACTTC.

The table lists this clonotype with a few counts. The chain has TRBV7-2 and TRBJ2-7; possible D gene TRBD2, 6 bases. Deletions cut 0 bases from V and 2 bases from J, with 14 bases between. CDR1 and CDR2 (germline): SGHTA, FQGNSA. This CDR3 contains 16 residues. This chain's CDR3 is CASSLAITSRAYEQYF. CDR3 DNA sequence: TGTGCCAGCAGCTTAGCGATCACTAGCAGAGCCTACGAGCAGTACTTC. The full variable domain, with the rest looked up from reference TRBV7-2 and TRBJ2-7, is GAGVSQSPSNKVTEKGKDVELRCDPISGHTALYWYRQSLGQGLEFLIYFQGNSAPDKSGLPSDRFSAERTGGSVSTLTIQRTQQEDSAVYLCASSLAITSRAYEQYFGPGTRLTVT.

This rearrangement joins TRBV20-1 to TRBJ2-7; TRBD1 agrees at 9 bases. There are 15 residues in the CDR3. Germline trimming cut 4 bases from V and 6 bases from J; bases unmatched to any gene: 13. Germline V gene data show CDR1 as DFQATT and CDR2 as SNEGSKA (reference sequence). The CDR3: CSATSPGQGGFEQYF. CDR3 in DNA: TGCAGTGCTACGTCACCGGGACAGGGAGGATTCGAGCAGTACTTC.

This rearrangement joins TRBV7-2 to TRBJ1-4; D gene uncertain. The CDR3 is made up of 16 amino acids. V lost 5 bases and J 8 bases, leaving 21 bases between the germline ends. Germline CDR1 reads SGHTA; CDR2 reads FQGNSA. CDR3 nucleotide sequence: TGTGCCAGCAGCCACCGGCTGGGATGGGTAGGGGAAAAACTGTTTTTT. Its translation: CASSHRLGWVGEKLFF.